A single sample gave rise to the 30 T cell receptor beta chains below, sequenced in a study of glioma-infiltrating T cells. The iRepertoire nested amplicon-rescue multiplex PCR amplified TCR alpha and beta CDR3s from RNA. One entry per CDR3 protein, called by TCRdb with MiXCR from the multiplex PCR reads. The sample includes roughly 350,000 distinct CDR3 sequences, 35% to 45% of them seen just once. Sample: glioma tissue, nonneoplastic brain tissue, or PBMCs (not recorded which). These TCRs come from a human donor with low-grade glioma or glioblastoma, undergoing nonglioma brain surgery, or in good health (not recorded which).

The chain has TRBV27 and TRBJ2-6, with 7 bases lining up with TRBD1. The CDR3 has 21 amino acids. The V gene end was trimmed by 6 bases and the J gene end by 0 bases; junction bases not matched to a gene: 20. Germline lookup yields CDR1 MNHEY and CDR2 SMNVEV (reference sequence). CDR3 protein: CASRLLFTGQLVGSGANVLTF. CDR3 DNA: TGTGCCAGCAGACTTTTATTTACGGGACAGCTAGTGGGCTCTGGGGCCAACGTCCTGACTTTC.

The chain couples TRBV20-1 to TRBJ1-1; D perhaps matches TRBD1 (5 bases). V lost 0 bases to trimming and J lost 4 bases, with 12 bases between them. This CDR3 comprises 14 residues. CDR1 and CDR2 (germline): DFQATT, SNEGSKA (reference sequence). CDR3 in DNA: TGCAGTGCTAGAGACAGGGTGGGATTCACTGAAGCTTTCTTT. This gives the protein CSARDRVGFTEAFF.

This chain joins TRBV10-3 and TRBJ1-1; weak D call: TRBD1 (6 bases). This CDR3 has 15 amino acids. The V end lost 7 bases, the J end lost 4 bases, and 19 bases lay between the germline ends. CDR1 and CDR2 (germline): ENHRY, SYGVKD. The DNA for the CDR3 is TGTGCCATCACGGTACAGGGACGAGGGAGCACTGAAGCTTTCTTT. It encodes CAITVQGRGSTEAFF.

The chain has TRBV6-1 and TRBJ1-1, with unresolved D. The germline V and J ends were trimmed by 5 bases and 9 bases, with 19 bases remaining between them. The CDR3 has 14 residues. Germline assignment: CDR1 MNHNS and CDR2 SASEGT. DNA of the CDR3: TGTGCCAGCAGTTCATTACGGAAGGGTAGAAAAGCTTTCTTT. It translates to CASSSLRKGRKAFF.

This clonotype has a count of ten or more. The chain employs TRBV6-1 and TRBJ1-1; TRBD1 matches 9 bases. The ends lost 5 bases at V and 4 bases at J; junction bases unmatched: 2. Per germline, CDR1 MNHNS and CDR2 SASEGT. The CDR3 covers 13 residues. This chain's CDR3 is CASSRDRVTEAFF. CDR3 sequence (DNA): TGTGCCAGCAGTCGGGACAGGGTCACTGAAGCTTTCTTT.

This clonotype was picked up a small number of times. V and J are TRBV3-1 and TRBJ2-7; D unclear. The ends were cut back, 4 bases at V and 5 bases at J, with 9 bases in the middle. The CDR3 consists of 12 residues. The germline gives CDR1 LGHDT, CDR2 YNNKEL (reference sequence). The DNA for the CDR3 is TGTGCCAGCAGCCTCCACCTCAACGAGCAGTACTTC. Encoded protein: CASSLHLNEQYF.

This clonotype was seen more than once but under ten times. The chain employs TRBV3-1 and TRBJ2-5; D gene unclear. The V gene lost 10 bases and the J gene lost 5 bases, with 14 bases spanning the gap. Germline loops: CDR1 LGHDT, CDR2 YNNKEL (reference sequence). The CDR3 is 12 amino acids. The CDR3 here is CATSLRRETQYF. The DNA of the CDR3 is TGTGCCACCTCTCTACGCCGGGAGACCCAGTACTTC.

This sequence joins TRBV6-2 or TRBV6-3 and TRBJ2-7; 9 bases agree with TRBD2. In germline, CDR1 is MNHEY, CDR2 SVGEGT. J was trimmed by 1 base and V by 6 bases; bases with no gene match: 13. This CDR3 spans 17 amino acids. The DNA of the CDR3 is TGTGCCAGCAGCCCCCGGGGCCTAGCGGGATTGTCCTACGAGCAGTACTTC. Encoded protein: CASSPRGLAGLSYEQYF.

Points on this clonotype: A junction end diverges from the germline sequence, so it may reflect a read error. The chain is built from TRBV24-1 and TRBJ2-1; D unclear. The CDR3 totals 13 residues. Germline-derived CDR1 and CDR2 are KGHDR and SFDVKD. CDR3 in DNA: TGTGCCACCAGTGATTTGTCTGAGTATGAGCGGTTCTTC. Translated: CATSDLSEYERFF.

The chain couples TRBV20-1 to TRBJ1-2; D unresolved. Germline V gene sequence: CDR1 DFQATT, CDR2 SNEGSKA (reference sequence). This CDR3 contains 18 residues. Trimming cost V 3 bases and J 7 bases, with 30 bases left between them. The CDR3 region has the DNA TGCAGTGCTAGTTTAATCCGGCCGGGATCCAGTTTCCTGCTTGGCTACACCTTC. Translating gives CSASLIRPGSSFLLGYTF.

This clonotype was seen a few times. The V call is TRBV20-1, the J call TRBJ2-1, with 9 bases identical to TRBD2. CDR3 length: 16 residues. The germline gives CDR1 DFQATT, CDR2 SNEGSKA (reference sequence). J lost 3 bases, V lost 0 bases, and 6 bases had no gene match. CDR3 protein: CSARDLLAGNYNEQFF. CDR3 DNA sequence: TGCAGTGCTAGAGATCTCCTAGCGGGAAACTACAATGAGCAGTTCTTC.

A few counts support this clonotype. V usage is TRBV28 and J usage is TRBJ1-5; no reliable D call. The V end lost 6 bases, the J end lost 5 bases, and 14 bases lay between the germline ends. This CDR3 region has 14 residues. Looked up from germline, CDR1 is MDHEN and CDR2 is SYDVKM. For the CDR3, the DNA is TGTGCCAGCAGCTCCCGGCTGGGCTATCAGCCCCAGCATTTT. Residues: CASSSRLGYQPQHF.

On this clonotype itself: Possible read error: a much larger clone is one base away. This sequence joins TRBV28 and TRBJ1-5; D unresolved. The germline CDR1 and CDR2 sequences are MDHEN and SYDVKM. There are 14 residues in the CDR3. The chain's CDR3 is CASSLFRSNQHQHF. For the CDR3, the DNA is TGTGCCAGCAGCTTATTTAGGAGCAATCAGCACCAGCATTTT.

This clonotype was seen a few times. V and J are TRBV4-3 and TRBJ2-2; D is undetermined. CDR1 is LGHNA, CDR2 YSLEER, per germline. The CDR3 extends over 16 amino acids. Between the trimmed V and J ends, which lost 1 base and 4 bases, there was a span of 13 bases. The CDR3 coding sequence is TGCGCCAGCAGCCAAGTTTGGCCAGTCCCCACCGGGGAGCTGTTTTTT. Amino acids: CASSQVWPVPTGELFF.

Remarks on this clonotype: Compared with germline, one end of the junction differs, possibly owing to a read error. This chain joins TRBV5-4 and TRBJ2-1; a weak D match, TRBD1 (5 bases). The length of the CDR3 is 14 residues. Germline V gene data show CDR1 as SGHNT and CDR2 as YYREEE (reference sequence). The CDR3, as DNA: TGCGCCAGCAGCCAAGATCAGGGTGGGAATGAGCAGTTCTTC. It translates to CASSQDQGGNEQFF.

Notes on this clonotype: Compared with germline, one end of the junction differs, possibly owing to a read error. The genes are TRBV6-2 or TRBV6-3 and TRBJ2-5; no clear D gene. The CDR3 has 13 residues. Germline-derived CDR1 and CDR2 are MNHEY and SVGEGT. The CDR3 sequence: CASSLFASETQNF. CDR3 bases: TGTGCCAGCAGTTTATTCGCCTCAGAGACCCAGAACTTC.

The rearrangement uses TRBV7-2 and TRBJ2-5, with D possibly TRBD2 on 6 matching bases. V dropped 5 bases and J dropped 5 bases, with 18 bases sitting between them. This CDR3 has 15 residues. The germline V gene has CDR1 SGHTA and CDR2 FQGNSA. Here the CDR3 DNA reads TGTGCCAGCAGCCGATGGAGGGACGGGAGTGAGACCCAGTACTTC. Translation: CASSRWRDGSETQYF.

The V and J genes are TRBV20-1 and TRBJ2-1; no clear D gene. Germline V gene lookup returns CDR1 DFQATT and CDR2 SNEGSKA (reference sequence). The V end lost 5 bases, the J end lost 0 bases, and 11 bases lay between the germline ends. The CDR3 length is 14 residues. CDR3 coding DNA: TGCAGTGCTCTTCTAGGCGCCTCCTACAATGAGCAGTTCTTC. This encodes CSALLGASYNEQFF.

Remarks on this clonotype: Given a much more abundant clone one base away, this may be a read error. The chain recombines TRBV28 with TRBJ2-3; 9 bases fit TRBD2. The CDR3 runs 15 residues. Germline V gene data show CDR1 as MDHEN and CDR2 as SYDVKM. CDR3: CASGFLAGPRDTQCF. DNA for the CDR3: TGTGCCAGCGGGTTTCTAGCGGGACCTCGTGATACGCAGTGTTTT.

This clonotype showed up just once. The rearrangement joins TRBV4-1 to TRBJ2-7; 12 bases agree with TRBD2. CDR1 and CDR2 (germline): MGHRA, YSYEKL. V trimming: 0 bases; J trimming: 7 bases; junction bases outside the gene matches: 7. This CDR3 comprises 16 residues. The CDR3 loop reads CASSQDSTSGGREQYF. The CDR3 nucleotides read TGCGCCAGCAGCCAAGATAGTACTAGCGGGGGGCGGGAGCAGTACTTC.

This clonotype was found many times. The rearrangement uses TRBV28 and TRBJ1-2; D perhaps matches TRBD1 (6 bases). V was trimmed by 4 bases and J by 4 bases, leaving 7 bases between them. The CDR3 contains 12 residues. The germline V gene encodes CDR1 MDHEN and CDR2 SYDVKM. The CDR3 protein is CASSSQGYGYTF. In DNA, the CDR3 is TGTGCCAGCAGTTCACAGGGCTATGGCTACACCTTC.

The chain joins TRBV20-1 to TRBJ1-6; TRBD1 matches 10 bases. V trimming: 6 bases; J trimming: 14 bases; junction bases outside the gene matches: 13. CDR3 size: 14 residues. From germline, CDR1 is DFQATT and CDR2 SNEGSKA (reference sequence). The CDR3 coding sequence is TGCAGTGCCCCAGAACGGGACAGGGGAACGGCCCTCCACTTT. Protein product: CSAPERDRGTALHF.

The chain joins TRBV19 to TRBJ2-1, with D tentatively TRBD1 or TRBD2 (6 bases each). The CDR3 consists of 16 residues. Trimming took off 1 base at V and 5 bases at J, with 15 bases between the two ends. Germline CDR1 is LNHDA and CDR2 is SQIVND (reference sequence). Written as DNA, the CDR3 is TGTGCCAGTAGTATAGGGGGGGCTAGGATTAACAATGAGCAGTTCTTC. It encodes CASSIGGARINNEQFF.

On this clonotype itself: A read error may account for a junction end that differs from germline. V is TRBV6-2 or TRBV6-3 and J is TRBJ2-7; D may be TRBD2 (5 bases). Germline lookup yields CDR1 MNHEY and CDR2 SVGEGT. This CDR3 comprises 16 residues. The CDR3 here is CAGSYSSSPSGGEQYF. CDR3 sequence (DNA): TGTGCCGGCAGTTACTCGTCTAGCCCTTCGGGTGGCGAGCAGTACTTC.

Comment on this clonotype: A much larger clone lies one base from this, so it may be a read error. The rearrangement joins TRBV20-1 to TRBJ1-1; no firm D call. V lost 6 bases, J lost 2 bases, and 16 bases lay in between. The V gene's germline CDR1 is DFQATT and CDR2 SNEGSKA (reference sequence). The CDR3 consists of 14 residues. CDR3 bases: TGCAGTGCCCTCGGAGGACCCCGAAACACTGAAGCTTTCTTT. This encodes CSALGGPRNTEAFF.

This clonotype occurred once. Since no conserved phenylalanine or tryptophan closes the CDR3, a read error is the likely cause. CDR3 residues: CASSYSHPGTRFGEQFS. The DNA of the CDR3 is TGTGCCAGCAGTTACTCCCATCCTGGGACTAGGTTCGGAGAGCAGTTCTCC. The chain joins TRBV7-2 to TRBJ2-1, with 8 bases identical to TRBD2. CDR1 and CDR2 (germline): SGHTA, FQGNSA. J gave up 10 bases and V 6 bases, and 20 bases lay outside the gene matches. The CDR3 covers 17 residues.

In its sample, this clonotype was seen a few times. The J gene is TRBJ2-7, the V gene TRBV7-2; a weak D match, TRBD2 (5 bases). Germline CDR1 and CDR2: SGHTA and FQGNSA. The CDR3 is made up of 14 amino acids. V was clipped by 1 base and J by 5 bases, with 12 bases between them. The DNA of the CDR3 is TGTGCCAGCAGCTTAGGGTCGAGGAGGAACGAGCAGTACTTC. Translation gives CASSLGSRRNEQYF.

This clonotype occurred many times. The chain combines TRBV15 with TRBJ2-3; possible D gene TRBD2, 5 bases. The V gene lost 3 bases and the J gene lost 5 bases, with 12 bases spanning the gap. From germline, CDR1 is LNHNV and CDR2 YYDKDF (reference sequence). This CDR3 region has 14 residues. The CDR3 sequence: CATSRELVEDTQYF. The CDR3 bases are TGTGCCACCAGCAGGGAACTAGTCGAAGATACGCAGTATTTT.

The gene calls are TRBV7-2 and TRBJ2-7; D might be TRBD1 or TRBD2, each matching 6 bases. The CDR3 extends over 15 amino acids. Germline V gene lookup returns CDR1 SGHTA and CDR2 FQGNSA. Trimming took 5 bases from V and 0 from J, leaving 14 bases between them. The CDR3 is CASSTIRGGSYEQYF. The CDR3 coding sequence is TGTGCCAGCAGCACGATCAGGGGAGGCTCCTACGAGCAGTACTTC.

For this clonotype: At one end the junction does not follow the germline gene, possibly because of a read error. J is TRBJ2-1 and V is TRBV6-1, with a tentative D call TRBD2 (6 bases). The CDR3 length is 15 residues. Per germline, CDR1 MNHNS and CDR2 SASEGT. The DNA of the CDR3 is TGTGCCAGCAAGGAGTTAGGAGGGGCCCTGAATGAGAAGTTCTTC. This codes for CASKELGGALNEKFF.